These T cell receptor beta chains were read from a single sample in a study of long-term antiretroviral therapy in people with HIV. Libraries were prepared by immunoSEQ multiplex PCR; TCRdb keeps only in-frame clonotypes and omits some of them. The sample lists 12,000 to 15,000 clones; roughly 88% were seen once. Sequences were derived from unsorted PBMCs, sampled 6.2 years after starting antiretroviral therapy. All receptors come from a man between 35 and 55 years old with HIV. Each CDR3 is given with its conserved first and last residue. The order of the fields is J gene, V gene, clone size, D gene, CDR3 protein, CDR3 DNA. D genes are given only for firm matches. Only part of the rows carry a size: once, few, many, or a class if the clone is expanded.

TRBJ1-5	TRBV6-6	-	-	CASSSGFDSNQPQHF	TGTGCCAGCAGTTCCGGATTCGATAGCAATCAGCCCCAGCATTTT
TRBJ1-2	TRBV28	-	TRBD1	CASSPGQGYGYTF	TGTGCCAGCAGTCCAGGACAGGGCTATGGCTACACCTTC
TRBJ2-1	TRBV9	-	TRBD1	CASSVGGRGRNNEQFF	TGTGCCAGCAGCGTAGGAGGTAGGGGGCGCAACAATGAGCAGTTCTTC
TRBJ2-1	TRBV7-9	-	TRBD2	CASSPSGRANNEQFF	TGTGCCAGCAGCCCTAGCGGGAGGGCTAACAATGAGCAGTTCTTC
TRBJ2-3	TRBV5-6	-	-	CASSLRSGSTDTQYF	TGTGCCAGCAGCTTGAGGTCGGGAAGCACAGATACGCAGTATTTT
TRBJ1-3	TRBV27	-	-	CASSPRPNPPGFLGSGNTIYF	TGTGCCAGCAGCCCCCGACCCAATCCCCCCGGTTTCCTGGGCTCTGGAAACACCATATATTTT
TRBJ2-1	TRBV14	-	-	CASSQDPSVYNEQFF	TGTGCCAGCAGCCAAGACCCTAGCGTGTACAATGAGCAGTTCTTC
TRBJ2-3	TRBV27	-	-	CASGAGVSSTDTQYF	TGTGCCAGCGGAGCTGGGGTTAGTAGCACAGATACGCAGTATTTT
TRBJ1-1	TRBV4-1	few	-	CASSQGRTEAFF	TGCGCCAGCAGCCAAGGGAGGACTGAAGCTTTCTTT
TRBJ2-7	TRBV18	-	-	CASSPPTLGEQYF	TGTGCCAGCTCACCACCCACCCTGGGGGAGCAGTACTTC
TRBJ2-3	TRBV5-1	-	-	CASSLIGSTDTQYF	TGCGCCAGCAGCTTGATAGGGAGCACAGATACGCAGTATTTT
TRBJ2-7	TRBV27	-	TRBD2	CASSFVGLADSYEQYF	TGTGCCAGCAGTTTCGTGGGACTAGCGGACTCCTACGAGCAGTACTTC
TRBJ2-2	TRBV9	-	-	CASSVKRGVTNTGELFF	TGTGCCAGCAGCGTAAAAAGGGGCGTTACGAACACCGGGGAGCTGTTTTTT
TRBJ2-7	TRBV6-6	-	-	CASSALDIPYEQYF	TGTGCCAGCAGTGCCCTAGATATTCCCTACGAGCAGTACTTC
TRBJ1-2	TRBV28	-	-	CASSFRQNNYGYTF	TGTGCCAGCAGTTTCCGTCAAAACAACTATGGCTACACCTTC
TRBJ2-1	TRBV7-6	-	TRBD2	CASSTRLAGVEEQFF	TGTGCCAGCAGCACTAGACTAGCGGGAGTTGAGGAGCAGTTCTTC
TRBJ2-7	TRBV28	-	TRBD2	CASSPTAGVKTYEQYF	TGTGCCAGCAGTCCCACGGCGGGAGTTAAGACCTACGAGCAGTACTTC
TRBJ1-1	TRBV11-2	-	-	CASSLARVRAVEAFF	TGTGCCAGCAGCTTAGCAAGGGTCAGGGCGGTTGAAGCTTTCTTT
TRBJ1-5	TRBV6-5	-	TRBD1	CASSLYQGEQPQHF	TGTGCCAGCAGTTTGTATCAGGGGGAACAGCCCCAGCATTTT
TRBJ2-5	TRBV5-4	-	-	CASSFFSSQETQYF	TGTGCCAGCAGCTTCTTCAGTTCACAAGAGACCCAGTACTTC
TRBJ2-5	TRBV5-6	once	TRBD2	CASSLTSGSRETQYF	TGTGCCAGCAGCTTGACTAGCGGGAGTCGGGAGACCCAGTACTTC
TRBJ2-1	TRBV19	-	-	CASSHGTNNEQFF	TGTGCCAGTAGTCATGGCACTAACAATGAGCAGTTCTTC
TRBJ2-1	TRBV12-5	-	-	CASGLVLDGRKKNEQFF	TGTGCTAGTGGTTTGGTACTTGACGGGAGAAAGAAGAATGAGCAGTTCTTC
TRBJ2-1	TRBV5-8	-	TRBD2	CASSPVGTSGSFDEQFF	TGTGCCAGCAGCCCCGTGGGGACTAGCGGGAGCTTCGATGAGCAGTTCTTC
TRBJ2-7	TRBV29-1	few	-	CSGSDGYSYEQYF	TGCAGCGGATCGGACGGATACTCCTACGAGCAGTACTTC
TRBJ1-5	TRBV19	-	-	CASERTGNQPQHF	TGTGCCAGTGAAAGGACGGGAAATCAGCCCCAGCATTTT
TRBJ2-7	TRBV7-6	-	-	CASSPLSVGAEQYF	TGTGCCAGCAGCCCACTCTCCGTGGGAGCTGAGCAGTACTTC
TRBJ2-7	TRBV7-3	-	-	CASSLTPSDYYEQYF	TGTGCCAGCAGCTTAACGCCGTCGGACTACTACGAGCAGTACTTC
TRBJ2-1	TRBV11-2	-	-	CASSLLKRTRPNEQFF	TGTGCCAGCAGCTTATTAAAGCGGACCCGTCCGAATGAGCAGTTCTTC
TRBJ1-2	TRBV19	-	TRBD1	CASSIRQGAEYGYTF	TGTGCCAGTAGTATACGACAGGGGGCTGAATATGGCTACACCTTC
TRBJ2-1	TRBV27	-	TRBD2	CASSFPLAGAGNEQFF	TGTGCCAGCAGTTTCCCCCTAGCGGGAGCGGGAAATGAGCAGTTCTTC
TRBJ2-5	TRBV7-7	-	-	CASSLVQGSPQETQYF	TGTGCTAGCAGCTTAGTCCAGGGATCCCCTCAAGAGACCCAGTACTTC
TRBJ2-3	TRBV19	-	-	CASSPQAGSSTDTQYF	TGTGCCAGTAGTCCACAGGCAGGTTCTAGCACAGATACGCAGTATTTT
TRBJ2-7	TRBV4-3	-	-	CASSQDLQSYEQYF	TGCGCCAGCAGCCAAGATTTACAGTCCTACGAGCAGTACTTC
TRBJ1-5	TRBV4-1	-	-	CASSQDRGSNQPQHF	TGCGCCAGCAGCCAAGACAGGGGTAGCAATCAGCCCCAGCATTTT
TRBJ2-1	TRBV7-6	few	TRBD2	CASSLAAGGLNEQFF	TGTGCCAGCAGCTTAGCAGCGGGAGGGCTCAATGAGCAGTTCTTC
TRBJ2-3	TRBV7-2	-	TRBD2	CASSLAGAADTQYF	TGTGCCAGCAGCTTGGCGGGAGCAGCAGATACGCAGTATTTT
TRBJ2-1	TRBV12-5	-	-	CASGLQGQPNSEQFF	TGTGCTAGTGGTCTACAAGGACAGCCTAATTCTGAGCAGTTCTTC
TRBJ1-4	TRBV7-9	-	-	CASSLGPGGEKLFF	TGTGCCAGCAGCTTAGGGCCAGGAGGTGAAAAACTGTTTTTT
TRBJ1-2	TRBV28	-	TRBD1	CASRPPGQGNGYTF	TGTGCCAGCAGGCCTCCGGGACAGGGGAATGGCTACACCTTC
TRBJ2-7	TRBV7-9	-	-	CASSQSTGYEQYF	TGTGCCAGCAGTCAATCGACAGGTTACGAGCAGTACTTC
TRBJ2-1	TRBV9	-	-	CASSLGYYNEQFF	TGTGCCAGCAGTTTAGGATATTACAATGAGCAGTTCTTC
TRBJ2-6	TRBV5-1	-	-	CASRFAQGSSGANVLTF	TGCGCCAGCAGATTCGCTCAGGGGTCCTCTGGGGCCAACGTCCTGACTTTC
TRBJ2-1	TRBV5-4	-	-	CASSLAKVHEQFF	TGTGCCAGCAGCTTGGCCAAAGTCCATGAGCAGTTCTTC
TRBJ1-4	TRBV29-1	-	TRBD1	CSVGTGTEKLFF	TGCAGCGTTGGGACAGGGACCGAAAAACTGTTTTTT
TRBJ2-7	TRBV7-2	-	-	CASSLVLVLAAYEQYF	TGTGCCAGCAGCTTAGTTTTAGTTCTAGCAGCCTACGAGCAGTACTTC
TRBJ2-7	TRBV19	-	TRBD1	CASSMDRGSGTRPYEQYF	TGTGCCAGTAGTATGGACAGGGGGAGTGGGACTCGCCCCTACGAGCAGTACTTC
TRBJ2-3	TRBV7-3	-	TRBD1	CASSLTVQGVDTQYF	TGTGCCAGCAGCTTAACGGTCCAGGGGGTGGATACGCAGTATTTT
TRBJ1-1	TRBV27	-	-	CASTSYGSRLPEAFF	TGTGCCAGCACCTCGTACGGTTCTCGTCTCCCTGAAGCTTTCTTT
TRBJ2-3	TRBV28	once	-	CASSTYTDTQYF	TGTGCCAGCAGTACATACACAGATACGCAGTATTTT
TRBJ1-1	TRBV5-6	-	-	CASGTWRTEAFF	TGTGCCAGCGGTACGTGGCGCACTGAAGCTTTCTTT
TRBJ2-2	TRBV7-9	-	-	CASSLVGGTGELFF	TGTGCCAGCAGCTTAGTGGGGGGCACCGGGGAGCTGTTTTTT
TRBJ2-3	TRBV4-3	-	TRBD1	CASSRGQGGSLGTDTQYF	TGCGCCAGCAGCCGCGGACAGGGTGGGAGTCTCGGCACAGATACGCAGTATTTT
TRBJ2-7	TRBV5-4	once	-	CASSFSSSYEQYF	TGTGCCAGCAGCTTTTCGAGCTCCTACGAGCAGTACTTC
TRBJ2-3	TRBV19	-	-	CASNSGKKGSDTQYF	TGTGCCAGTAACTCAGGCAAAAAGGGCAGTGATACGCAGTATTTT
TRBJ1-2	TRBV4-3	-	-	CASSQGGASYGYTF	TGCGCCAGCAGCCAAGGGGGGGCGTCCTATGGCTACACCTTC
TRBJ2-1	TRBV29-1	-	TRBD2	CSVDGLAGSYNEQFF	TGCAGCGTTGATGGGCTAGCGGGTTCCTACAATGAGCAGTTCTTC
TRBJ2-7	TRBV6-5	-	TRBD1	CASSYHGTGGEQYF	TGTGCCAGCAGTTATCACGGGACAGGGGGCGAGCAGTACTTC
TRBJ2-1	TRBV6-1	few	-	CASSPYRGRLDEQFF	TGTGCCAGCAGCCCGTATAGGGGAAGATTAGATGAGCAGTTCTTC
TRBJ1-1	TRBV19	medium-sized	TRBD1	CATDRDENTEAFF	TGTGCCACCGACAGGGATGAGAACACTGAAGCTTTCTTT